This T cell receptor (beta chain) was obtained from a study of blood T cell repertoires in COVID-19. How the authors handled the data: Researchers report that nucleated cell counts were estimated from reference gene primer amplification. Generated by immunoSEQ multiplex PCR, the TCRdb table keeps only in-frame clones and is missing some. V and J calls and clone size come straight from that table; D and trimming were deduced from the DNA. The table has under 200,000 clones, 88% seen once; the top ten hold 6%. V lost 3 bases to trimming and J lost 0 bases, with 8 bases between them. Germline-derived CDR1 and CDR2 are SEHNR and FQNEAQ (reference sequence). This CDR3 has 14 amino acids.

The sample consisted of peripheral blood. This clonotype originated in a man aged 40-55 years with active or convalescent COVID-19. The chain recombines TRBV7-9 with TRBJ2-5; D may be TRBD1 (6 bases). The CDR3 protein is CASSLGAYQETQYF. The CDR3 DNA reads TGTGCCAGCAGCTTGGGGGCATACCAAGAGACCCAGTACTTC.